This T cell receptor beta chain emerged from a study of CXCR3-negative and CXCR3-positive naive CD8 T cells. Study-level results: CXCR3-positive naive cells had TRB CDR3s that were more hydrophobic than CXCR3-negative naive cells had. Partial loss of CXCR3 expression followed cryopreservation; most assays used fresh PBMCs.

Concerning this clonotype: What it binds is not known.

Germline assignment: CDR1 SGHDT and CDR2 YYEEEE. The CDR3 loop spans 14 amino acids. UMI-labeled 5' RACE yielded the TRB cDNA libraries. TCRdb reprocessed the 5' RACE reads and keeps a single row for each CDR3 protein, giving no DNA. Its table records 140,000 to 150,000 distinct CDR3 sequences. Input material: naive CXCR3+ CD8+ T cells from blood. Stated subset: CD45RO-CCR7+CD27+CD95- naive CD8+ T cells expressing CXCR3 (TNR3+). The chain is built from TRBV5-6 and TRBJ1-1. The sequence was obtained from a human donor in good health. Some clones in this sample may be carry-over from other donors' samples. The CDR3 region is CASTRRQLLHEAFF.